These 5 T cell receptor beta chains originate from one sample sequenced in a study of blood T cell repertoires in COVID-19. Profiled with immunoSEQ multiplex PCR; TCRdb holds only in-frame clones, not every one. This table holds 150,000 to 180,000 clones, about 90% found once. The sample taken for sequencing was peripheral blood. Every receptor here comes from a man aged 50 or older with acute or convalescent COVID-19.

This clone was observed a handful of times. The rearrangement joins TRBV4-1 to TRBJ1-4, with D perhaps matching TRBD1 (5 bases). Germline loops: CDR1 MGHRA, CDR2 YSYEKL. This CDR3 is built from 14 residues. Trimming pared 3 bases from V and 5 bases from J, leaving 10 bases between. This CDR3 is CASSHRQSNEKLFF. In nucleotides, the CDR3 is TGCGCCAGCAGCCACCGACAGTCGAATGAAAAACTGTTTTTT.

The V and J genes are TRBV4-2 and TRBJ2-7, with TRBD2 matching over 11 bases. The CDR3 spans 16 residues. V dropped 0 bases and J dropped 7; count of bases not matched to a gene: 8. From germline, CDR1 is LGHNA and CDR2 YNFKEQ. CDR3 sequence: CASSQDATSGELEQYF. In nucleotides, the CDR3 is TGTGCCAGCAGCCAAGATGCGACTAGCGGGGAGTTAGAGCAGTACTTC.

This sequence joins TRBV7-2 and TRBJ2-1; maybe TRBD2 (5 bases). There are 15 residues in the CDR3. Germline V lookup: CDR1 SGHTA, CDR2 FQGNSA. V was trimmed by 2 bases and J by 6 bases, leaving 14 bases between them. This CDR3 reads CASSLLLGLFNEQFF. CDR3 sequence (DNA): TGTGCCAGCAGCTTACTACTAGGACTTTTCAATGAGCAGTTCTTC.

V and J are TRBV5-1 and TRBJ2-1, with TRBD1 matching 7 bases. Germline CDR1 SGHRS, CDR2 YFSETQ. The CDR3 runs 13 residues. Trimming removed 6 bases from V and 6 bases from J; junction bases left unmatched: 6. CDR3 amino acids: CASNPGQVNEQFF. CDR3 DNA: TGCGCCAGCAACCCCGGACAGGTCAATGAGCAGTTCTTC.

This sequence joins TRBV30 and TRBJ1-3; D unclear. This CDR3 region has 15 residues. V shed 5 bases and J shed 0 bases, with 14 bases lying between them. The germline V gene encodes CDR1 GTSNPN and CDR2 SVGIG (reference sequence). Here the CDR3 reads CAWGRGIGSGNTIYF. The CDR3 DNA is TGTGCCTGGGGACGGGGTATAGGCTCTGGAAACACCATATATTTT.